These T cell receptor beta chains were read from a single sample in a study of T cells after somatic rescue of genetic block. TCRdb's table, derived via immunoSEQ multiplex PCR, lists solely in-frame clones and lacks some. In the table there are over 14,000 clones, about 71% of which are singletons. The sample taken for sequencing was peripheral blood mononuclear cells (PBMCs). Receptor source: a boy aged 5-17 years. CDR3s include the opening cysteine and the closing phenylalanine or tryptophan. D genes are given only for firm matches. For some rows the clone size is stated as once, few or many, or as a class when expanded; others skip it.

TRBJ2-7 - - TRBV14 TGTGCCAGCAGCCTTCCCGGGACTGATTACGAGCAGTACTTC CASSLPGTDYEQYF
TRBJ2-2 - TRBD1 TRBV9 TGTGCCAGCGGACAGGGAAACACCGGGGAGCTGTTTTTT CASGQGNTGELFF
TRBJ2-3 - - TRBV19 TGTGCCAGTAGTATAGGGGGAGCGGGAGTGGAAGAGGGAGGACAGGAAACGCAGTATTTT CASSIGGAGVEEGGQETQYF
TRBJ2-7 - TRBD2 TRBV6-5 TGTGCCAGCACCGTAGCGGGGGGGGGCTACGAGCAGTACTTC CASTVAGGGYEQYF
TRBJ2-3 medium-sized - TRBV7-3 TGTGCCAGCAGCCCCCGGGAAACAGATACGCAGTATTTT CASSPRETDTQYF
TRBJ1-1 once TRBD1 TRBV4-2 TGTGCCAGCAGCCAAAAAACAGGGGGCAGGATAGAAGCTTTCTTT CASSQKTGGRIEAFF
TRBJ2-3 few TRBD1 TRBV6-1 TGTGCCAGCAGTGAAGCGGACAGGGGGGGGACAGATACGCAGTATTTT CASSEADRGGTDTQYF
TRBJ1-2 - - TRBV12-5 TGTGCTAGTGGTTTAGGTGGTAGCGGGGGCTACACCTTC CASGLGGSGGYTF
TRBJ1-5 - - TRBV28 TGTGCCAGCAGTCCGGCGGGTCTTAGATCCCAGCCCCAGCATTTT CASSPAGLRSQPQHF
TRBJ2-1 - TRBD2 TRBV5-1 TGCGCCAGCAGCTTGGCCGCAGGACTAGCGTCCTACAATGAGCAGTTCTTC CASSLAAGLASYNEQFF
TRBJ2-5 - - TRBV28 TGTGCCAGCAGTTCTTACCGCGGGACGTCACAAGAGACCCAGTACTTC CASSSYRGTSQETQYF
TRBJ1-1 once - TRBV5-1 TGCGCCAGCAGCTTGGTCCCGGGGGCCAACACTGAAGCTTTCTTT CASSLVPGANTEAFF
TRBJ2-7 - TRBD2 TRBV4-1 TGCGCCAGCAGCCTCCTGACTGCGGGAGGGGTCTCCTACGAGCAGTACTTC CASSLLTAGGVSYEQYF
TRBJ1-2 - TRBD1 TRBV29-1 TGCAGCGTTAGCAGACAGGGCGACTATGGCTACACCTTC CSVSRQGDYGYTF
TRBJ2-5 - TRBD2 TRBV10-1 TGCGCCAGCAGTGAGCCCCCGGGACTAGCGGGAGGGCCGGAGACCCAGTACTTC CASSEPPGLAGGPETQYF
TRBJ2-2 - - TRBV30 TGTGCCTGGAGGCAGGGGGGATCCGGGGAGCTGTTTTTT CAWRQGGSGELFF
TRBJ2-4 few TRBD1 TRBV28 TGTGCCAGCAGTTACCCCGGGACAGGGAACATTCAGTACTTC CASSYPGTGNIQYF
TRBJ1-5 - TRBD1 TRBV29-1 TGCAGCGTTGGGGACAGGGGAAAACCCCAGCATTTT CSVGDRGKPQHF
TRBJ1-4 - TRBD1 TRBV5-1 TGCGCCAGCAGCTTATTCGGGACAGGGCTTAATGAAAAACTGTTTTTT CASSLFGTGLNEKLFF
TRBJ1-5 - - TRBV19 TGTGCCAGTAGTATTCAGGACCTATATAGCAATCAGCCCCAGCATTTT CASSIQDLYSNQPQHF
TRBJ1-6 - - TRBV30 TGTGCCTGGAGTGTACTTGGGGATGGTTCACCCCTCCACTTT CAWSVLGDGSPLHF
TRBJ2-3 - - TRBV6-5 TGTGCCAGCAGTTACCTTACAGGGACAGATACGCAGTATTTT CASSYLTGTDTQYF
TRBJ2-5 - - TRBV10-3 TGTGCCATCAGCAGGGTGGGTGGGGAGACCCAGTACTTC CAISRVGGETQYF
TRBJ1-1 - - TRBV7-2 TGTGCCAGCAGCTTGGTGCGGGTGGCTTTCTTT CASSLVRVAFF
TRBJ2-7 - TRBD2 TRBV4-1 TGCGCCAGCAGCCAAGGTCAGGGGGCGACTAGCGGGAGAAAATACGAGCAGTACTTC CASSQGQGATSGRKYEQYF
TRBJ2-3 few TRBD2 TRBV19 TGTGCCAGCCGGACTAGCGGGTCAGATACGCAGTATTTT CASRTSGSDTQYF
TRBJ1-3 - - TRBV6-6 TGTGCCAGCAGTTACTTCCAGCTCAATTCTGGAAACACCATATATTTT CASSYFQLNSGNTIYF
TRBJ2-5 - TRBD2 TRBV7-7 TGTGCTAGCAGCCTAGGGGGGCTAGCGGGCATCCAAGAGACCCAGTACTTC CASSLGGLAGIQETQYF
TRBJ2-7 - TRBD1 TRBV30 TGTGCCGGAAAGGGGGCCCACTACGAGCAGTACTTC CAGKGAHYEQYF
TRBJ2-7 - TRBD2 TRBV5-1 TGCGCCAGCAGCTTCACTAGCGGGGCGGGCGAGCAGTACTTC CASSFTSGAGEQYF
TRBJ1-6 - TRBD1 TRBV28 TGTGCCAGCAGTCAACCGGGACAGGGTCCGGATTCACCCCTCCACTTT CASSQPGQGPDSPLHF
TRBJ2-5 few TRBD2 TRBV6-6 TGTGCCAGCAGTTACTATACTAGCGGGGGAAAAGAGACCCAGTACTTC CASSYYTSGGKETQYF
TRBJ1-1 - - TRBV9 TGTGCCAGCAGCGTGACCCCTGGGCAGGGACTAGCTTTCTTT CASSVTPGQGLAFF
TRBJ1-1 - TRBD1 TRBV7-6 TGTGCCAGCAGCTTAGGAGGGGGACAGGCATATACTGAAGCTTTCTTT CASSLGGGQAYTEAFF
TRBJ1-4 - TRBD1 TRBV5-1 TGCGCCAGCAGCTTGGACAGGGGGAATGAAAAACTGTTTTTT CASSLDRGNEKLFF
TRBJ1-2 - - TRBV27 TGTGCCAGCAGCCCCCTCTCGGCCTTTAACTATGGCTACACCTTC CASSPLSAFNYGYTF
TRBJ1-5 - - TRBV18 TGTGCCAGCTCACCTTCCAGTGGGAATCAGCCCCAGCATTTT CASSPSSGNQPQHF
TRBJ1-5 - - TRBV10-3 TGTGCCATCAGTGAGACGGAGGGCAATCAGCCCCAGCATTTT CAISETEGNQPQHF
TRBJ2-1 - - TRBV28 TGTGCCAGCAGCCTTCCAGCGGCTTACAATGAGCAGTTCTTC CASSLPAAYNEQFF
TRBJ2-7 - TRBD1 TRBV28 TGTGCCAGCAGAGGGGACAGGGGCTCCTACGAGCAGTACTTC CASRGDRGSYEQYF
TRBJ1-1 - - TRBV18 TGTGCCAGCTCACCACGGCGGACAGAGAACACTGAAGCTTTCTTT CASSPRRTENTEAFF